The next 9 T cell receptor beta chains were all read from a single sample in a study of identical twins. TCRdb used MiXCR to reprocess the 5' RACE reads, holding one entry per CDR3 protein. Of roughly 240,000 distinct CDR3 sequences listed, roughly 7% are singletons. The sample was also linked to a second study, of yellow fever vaccine responses in identical twins.

Sequences were obtained from memory (CD45RO+) T cells sorted from blood. All receptors derive from a woman aged 18-29 years in good health.

The chain joins TRBV6-1 to TRBJ2-1, with TRBD1 matching over 7 bases. V shed 7 bases and J 4 bases; nucleotides not matched to a gene: 7. There are 14 residues in the CDR3. Germline CDR1 is MNHNS and CDR2 is SASEGT. CDR3 region: CASTRQGEYNEQFF. The CDR3 DNA follows: TGTGCCAGCACACGACAGGGCGAGTACAATGAGCAGTTCTTC.

This sequence joins TRBV28 and TRBJ2-1, with D maybe TRBD2 (7 bases). V was pared by 6 bases and J by 3 bases, with 15 bases between. Germline V gene sequence: CDR1 MDHEN, CDR2 SYDVKM. The CDR3 has 15 residues. The DNA of the CDR3 is TGTGCCAGCAGCGACGAGGGGGGGAACTACAATGAGCAGTTCTTC. Protein sequence: CASSDEGGNYNEQFF. Full variable domain (outside the CDR3, taken from reference TRBV28 and TRBJ2-1): DVKVTQSSRYLVKRTGEKVFLECVQDMDHENMFWYRQDPGLGLRLIYFSYDVKMKEKGDIPEGYSVSREKKERFSLILESASTNQTSMYLCASSDEGGNYNEQFFGPGTRLTVL.

The chain combines TRBV7-3 with TRBJ2-1, with 8 positions matching TRBD2. V lost 6 bases, J lost 9 bases, and 13 bases stayed unmatched. The CDR3 runs to 15 residues. Germline CDR1 SGHTA, CDR2 FQGTGA. The CDR3 loop reads CASSPKASGSVEQFF. CDR3 DNA sequence: TGTGCCAGCAGTCCAAAAGCGAGCGGGAGCGTTGAGCAGTTCTTC.

This clonotype was observed many times. CDR3 in amino acids: CASSQGGGYEQYF. The CDR3 DNA sequence: TGTGCCAGCAGCCAAGGCGGGGGGTACGAGCAGTACTTC. J is TRBJ2-7 and V is TRBV3-1, with 8 bases aligning to TRBD2. With 1 base clipped from V and 4 bases from J, the junction kept 0 bases outside the gene matches. There are 13 residues in the CDR3. Germline V gene data show CDR1 as LGHDT and CDR2 as YNNKEL (reference sequence).

In this sample, this clonotype turned up many times. CDR3: CASSLQGYNEQFF. In DNA form, the CDR3 reads TGTGCCAGCAGTTTACAAGGTTACAATGAGCAGTTCTTC. This chain joins TRBV12-3 or TRBV12-4 and TRBJ2-1; D is unresolved. The V gene lost 2 bases and the J gene lost 4 bases, with 6 bases spanning the gap. The CDR3 is made up of 13 amino acids.

V and J are TRBV2 and TRBJ1-4; 10 positions agree with TRBD1. The CDR3 spans 14 residues. From germline, CDR1 is SNHLY and CDR2 FYNNEI. V shed 6 bases, J shed 6 bases, and the junction held 4 bases outside the gene matches. CDR3 in amino acids: CASRAGTGDEKLFF. CDR3 DNA sequence: TGTGCCAGCAGGGCCGGGACAGGGGATGAAAAACTGTTTTTT.

This clonotype was detected many times. The rearrangement uses TRBV12-3 or TRBV12-4 and TRBJ2-3; the match to TRBD1 covers 7 bases. The length of the CDR3 is 15 residues. With 6 bases clipped from V and 1 base from J, the junction kept 7 bases outside the gene matches. CDR3 nucleotides: TGTGCCAGCAGCCTCAGACAGGGCGGCACAGATACGCAGTATTTT. Its translation is CASSLRQGGTDTQYF.

This clonotype appeared many times. The gene calls are TRBV11-2 and TRBJ2-3, with 13 bases that match TRBD2. J gave up 0 bases and V 4 bases, and 10 bases lay outside the gene matches. The CDR3 loop spans 19 amino acids. Germline CDR1 is SGHAT and CDR2 is FQNNGV. In DNA, the CDR3 is TGTGCCAGCAGCTCTAGGACTAGCGGGGGTAGTTTTAGCACAGATACGCAGTATTTT. As protein: CASSSRTSGGSFSTDTQYF.

The table lists this clonotype with many counts. The chain combines TRBV5-1 with TRBJ2-1; no firm D call. The CDR3 runs to 15 residues. Germline assignment: CDR1 SGHRS and CDR2 YFSETQ. V was pared by 7 bases and J by 0 bases, with 14 bases between. The CDR3 coding sequence is TGCGCCAGCTCCCTGCGCAAGAGCTCCTACAATGAGCAGTTCTTC. It yields the protein CASSLRKSSYNEQFF.